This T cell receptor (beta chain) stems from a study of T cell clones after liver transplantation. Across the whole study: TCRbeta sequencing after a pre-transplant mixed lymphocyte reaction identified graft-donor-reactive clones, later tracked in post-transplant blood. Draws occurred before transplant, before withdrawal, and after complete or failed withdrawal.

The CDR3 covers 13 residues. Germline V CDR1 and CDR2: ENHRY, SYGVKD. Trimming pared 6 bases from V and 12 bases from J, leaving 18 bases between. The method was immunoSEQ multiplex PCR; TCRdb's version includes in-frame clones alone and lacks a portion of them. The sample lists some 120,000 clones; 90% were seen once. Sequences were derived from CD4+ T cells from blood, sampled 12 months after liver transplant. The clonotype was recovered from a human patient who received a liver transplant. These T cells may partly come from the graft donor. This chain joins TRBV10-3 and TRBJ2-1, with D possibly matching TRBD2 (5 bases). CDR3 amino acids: CAIRRAEGLAQFF. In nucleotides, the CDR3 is TGTGCCATCAGGAGGGCCGAGGGCCTGGCGCAGTTCTTC.